These 11 T cell receptor beta chains were sequenced from one sample in a study of T cells in Graves' hyperthyroidism and ophthalmopathy. RNA transcripts gave rise to amplified TCR beta CDR3 regions. The TCR CDR3 first-round RT-PCR relied on the HTBI primer set. TCRdb fed the multiplex PCR reads into MiXCR, producing one record per CDR3 protein. Here the sample spans roughly 530,000 distinct CDR3 sequences, 15% to 20% being singletons. What was sequenced was blood. Receptor source: a woman aged 18 to 35 with Graves' ophthalmopathy.

In this sample, this clonotype turned up many times. The V gene is TRBV2, the J gene TRBJ1-5; a weak D match, TRBD1 (5 bases). CDR3 length: 15 residues. In germline, CDR1 is SNHLY, CDR2 FYNNEI. V lost 4 bases and J 0 bases, leaving 10 bases between the germline ends. The CDR3 spells CASSGGMDSNQPQHF. CDR3 nucleotides: TGTGCCAGCAGTGGGGGGATGGATAGCAATCAGCCCCAGCATTTT.

This clonotype was found a few times. The chain carries TRBV7-3 and TRBJ2-1; 11 nucleotides match TRBD2. The CDR3 runs 17 residues. The V segment lost 4 bases and the J segment 8 bases; nucleotides outside the gene matches: 13. CDR1 and CDR2 (germline): SGHTA, FQGTGA. This CDR3 reads CASSSYPLAGGDDEQFF. The CDR3 DNA reads as TGTGCCAGCAGCTCCTATCCTCTAGCGGGAGGTGACGATGAGCAGTTCTTC.

The rearrangement links TRBV5-6 to TRBJ2-1; 7 bases agree with TRBD1. From germline, CDR1 is SGHDT and CDR2 YYEEEE. The CDR3 consists of 14 residues. Unmatched junction bases numbered 7, after V lost 1 base and J lost 9 bases. The CDR3 nucleotides read TGTGCCAGCAGCTTGCCGTACAGGGGAACTGAGCAGTTCTTC. Protein sequence: CASSLPYRGTEQFF. Complete variable domain (other parts from reference TRBV5-6 and TRBJ2-1): DAGVTQSPTHLIKTRGQQVTLRCSPKSGHDTVSWYQQALGQGPQFIFQYYEEEERQRGNFPDRFSGHQFPNYSSELNVNALLLGDSALYLCASSLPYRGTEQFFGPGTRLTVL.

Many counts were recorded for this clonotype. This chain connects TRBV27 to TRBJ1-1; 8 positions agree with TRBD1. Per germline, CDR1 MNHEY and CDR2 SMNVEV (reference sequence). The CDR3 is made up of 15 amino acids. The V and J ends lost 4 bases and 0 bases, in that order; junction bases with no gene match: 4. The CDR3 bases are TGTGCCAGCAGTTCCCCAGGGGGCTTGAACACTGAAGCTTTCTTT. Its protein is CASSSPGGLNTEAFF.

This clonotype was counted at least ten times. V is TRBV27 and J is TRBJ2-7, with a weak D call TRBD2 (7 bases). Germline CDR1 MNHEY, CDR2 SMNVEV (reference sequence). V was pared by 6 bases and J by 0 bases, with 15 bases between. The CDR3 contains 15 residues. CDR3 loop: CASSKGGAHSYEQYF. The CDR3 DNA is TGTGCCAGCAGCAAGGGGGGGGCTCACTCCTACGAGCAGTACTTC.

In DNA form, the CDR3 reads TGTGCCACCAGCCCAGGGCCGAGGGGACAGGGTCGGGGAGGCTATGGCTACACCTTC. It codes for CATSPGPRGQGRGGYGYTF. The rearrangement joins TRBV15 to TRBJ1-2; 9 positions agree with TRBD1. Trimming at V came to 5 bases and at J to 4 bases, leaving 20 bases not matched to a gene. The germline V gene encodes CDR1 LNHNV and CDR2 YYDKDF (reference sequence). The length of the CDR3 is 19 residues. Full variable domain (remainder filled in from reference TRBV15 and TRBJ1-2): DAMVIQNPRYQVTQFGKPVTLSCSQTLNHNVMYWYQQKSSQAPKLLFHYYDKDFNNEADTPDNFQSRRPNTSFCFLDIRSPGLGDTAMYLCATSPGPRGQGRGGYGYTFGSGTRLTVV.

This rearrangement joins TRBV30 to TRBJ2-6, with D perhaps matching TRBD2 (6 bases). This CDR3 contains 17 residues. The germline V gene has CDR1 GTSNPN and CDR2 SVGIG (reference sequence). V lost 8 bases, J lost 0 bases, and 20 bases lay in between. CDR3 coding DNA: TGTGCCCCGGAACTGGGGGGAAGGGGCTCTGGGGCCAACGTCCTGACTTTC. This sequence encodes CAPELGGRGSGANVLTF.

In this sample, this clonotype turned up many times. This chain uses TRBV20-1 with TRBJ2-7; a possible D gene is TRBD2 (7 bases). Germline V CDR1 and CDR2: DFQATT, SNEGSKA (reference sequence). The CDR3 extends over 15 amino acids. The DNA for the CDR3 is TGCAGCCTCGAGGGGGGGGGAATCGACTCCTACGAGCAGTACTTC. Translated: CSLEGGGIDSYEQYF.

The gene calls are TRBV28 and TRBJ2-1, with 9 bases that match TRBD1. The CDR3 totals 19 residues. J gave up 0 bases and V 3 bases, and 12 bases lay outside the gene matches. Germline V CDR1 and CDR2: MDHEN, SYDVKM. The CDR3 sequence is CASSLIGWTGDSSYNEQFF. In nucleotides, the CDR3 is TGTGCCAGCAGTTTGATTGGGTGGACAGGGGACAGCTCCTACAATGAGCAGTTCTTC. Complete variable domain (other parts from reference TRBV28 and TRBJ2-1): DVKVTQSSRYLVKRTGEKVFLECVQDMDHENMFWYRQDPGLGLRLIYFSYDVKMKEKGDIPEGYSVSREKKERFSLILESASTNQTSMYLCASSLIGWTGDSSYNEQFFGPGTRLTVL.

Remarks on this clonotype: A read error may explain this, as a much larger clone is one base away. The CDR3 DNA follows: TGTGCCAACAGTTTATTTGGAGTGAGGGAAAAACTGTTTTTT. Its translation: CANSLFGVREKLFF. The rearrangement joins TRBV12-3 or TRBV12-4 to TRBJ1-4; D ambiguous. The CDR3 is made up of 14 amino acids.

This clonotype occurred many times. The rearrangement uses TRBV2 and TRBJ1-4; TRBD1 matches 8 bases. Trimming took 4 bases from V and 7 from J; bases not matched to a gene: 5. CDR1 SNHLY and CDR2 FYNNEI come from the germline V gene. The CDR3 runs to 14 residues. The CDR3 DNA follows: TGTGCCAGCAGTGCGACAGGGGAGGGTGAAAAACTGTTTTTT. It codes for CASSATGEGEKLFF.